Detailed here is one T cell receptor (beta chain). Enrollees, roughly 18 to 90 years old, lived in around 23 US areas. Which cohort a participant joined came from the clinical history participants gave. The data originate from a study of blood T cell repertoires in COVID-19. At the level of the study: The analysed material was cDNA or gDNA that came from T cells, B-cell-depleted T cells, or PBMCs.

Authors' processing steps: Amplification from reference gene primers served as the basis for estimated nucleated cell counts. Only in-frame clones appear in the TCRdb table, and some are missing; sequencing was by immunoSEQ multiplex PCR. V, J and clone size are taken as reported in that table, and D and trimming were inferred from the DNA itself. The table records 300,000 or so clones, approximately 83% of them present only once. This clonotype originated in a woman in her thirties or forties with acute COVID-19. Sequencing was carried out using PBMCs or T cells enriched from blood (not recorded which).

The CDR3 DNA is TGTGCCAGCAGTGACTCAGCGGGCTCCTACAATGAGCAGTTCTTC. It yields the protein CASSDSAGSYNEQFF. J is TRBJ2-1 and V is TRBV6-4, with D possibly TRBD2 on 6 matching bases. The CDR3 runs to 15 residues. CDR1 is MRHNA, CDR2 SNTAGT, per germline. The V and J ends lost 0 bases and 0 bases respectively, with 6 bases between them.